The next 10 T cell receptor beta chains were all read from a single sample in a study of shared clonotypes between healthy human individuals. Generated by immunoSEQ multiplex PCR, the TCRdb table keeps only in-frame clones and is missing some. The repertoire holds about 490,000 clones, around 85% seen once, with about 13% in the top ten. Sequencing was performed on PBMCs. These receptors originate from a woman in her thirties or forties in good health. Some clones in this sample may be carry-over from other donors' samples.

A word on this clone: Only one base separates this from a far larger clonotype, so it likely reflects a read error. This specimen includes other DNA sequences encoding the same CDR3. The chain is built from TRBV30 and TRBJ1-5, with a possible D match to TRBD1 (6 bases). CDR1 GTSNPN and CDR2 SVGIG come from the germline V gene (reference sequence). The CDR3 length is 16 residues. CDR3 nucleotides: TGTGCCTGGAGTGGCGGCGGGGGGCAGGAGAACCAGCCACAGCATTTT. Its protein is CAWSGGGGQENQPQHF.

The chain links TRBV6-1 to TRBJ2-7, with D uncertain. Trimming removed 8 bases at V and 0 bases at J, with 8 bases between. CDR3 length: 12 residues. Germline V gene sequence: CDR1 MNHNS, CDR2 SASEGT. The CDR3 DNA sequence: TGTGCCAGCTCGACACCCTCCTACGAGCAGTACTTC. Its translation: CASSTPSYEQYF.

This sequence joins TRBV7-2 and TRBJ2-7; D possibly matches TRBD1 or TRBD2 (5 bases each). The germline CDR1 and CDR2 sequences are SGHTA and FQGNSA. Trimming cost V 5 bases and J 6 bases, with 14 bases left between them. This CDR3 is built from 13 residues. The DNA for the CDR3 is TGTGCCAGCAGCCCGGGACCCCGAGGCGAGCAGTACTTC. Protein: CASSPGPRGEQYF. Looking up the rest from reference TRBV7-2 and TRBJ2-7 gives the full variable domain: GAGVSQSPSNKVTEKGKDVELRCDPISGHTALYWYRQSLGQGLEFLIYFQGNSAPDKSGLPSDRFSAERTGGSVSTLTIQRTQQEDSAVYLCASSPGPRGEQYFGPGTRLTVT.

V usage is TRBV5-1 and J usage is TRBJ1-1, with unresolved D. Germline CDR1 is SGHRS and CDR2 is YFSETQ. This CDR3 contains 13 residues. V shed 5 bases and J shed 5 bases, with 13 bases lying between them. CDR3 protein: CASRPGLQTEAFF. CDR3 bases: TGCGCCAGCAGGCCGGGCCTACAGACTGAAGCTTTCTTT.

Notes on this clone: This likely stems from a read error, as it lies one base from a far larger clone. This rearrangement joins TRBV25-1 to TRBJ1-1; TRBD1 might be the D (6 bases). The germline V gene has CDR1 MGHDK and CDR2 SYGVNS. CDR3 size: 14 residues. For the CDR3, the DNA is TGTGCCAGCAGTGAATATGTAGGGGACACTGAAGCTTCCTTT. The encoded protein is CASSEYVGDTEASF.

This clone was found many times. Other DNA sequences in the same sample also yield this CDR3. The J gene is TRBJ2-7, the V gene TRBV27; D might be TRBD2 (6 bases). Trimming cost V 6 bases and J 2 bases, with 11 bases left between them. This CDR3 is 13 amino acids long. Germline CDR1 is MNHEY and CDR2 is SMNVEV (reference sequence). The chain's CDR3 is CASRRDLTYEQYF. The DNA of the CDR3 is TGTGCCAGCAGGCGGGACTTAACCTACGAGCAGTACTTC.

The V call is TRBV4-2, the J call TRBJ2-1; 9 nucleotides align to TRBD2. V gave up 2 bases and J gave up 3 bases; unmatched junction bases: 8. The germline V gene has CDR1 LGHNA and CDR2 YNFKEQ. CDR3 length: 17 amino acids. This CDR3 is CASSQRPLAGLYNEQFF. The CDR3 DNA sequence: TGTGCCAGCAGCCAACGCCCTCTAGCGGGACTCTACAATGAGCAGTTCTTC.

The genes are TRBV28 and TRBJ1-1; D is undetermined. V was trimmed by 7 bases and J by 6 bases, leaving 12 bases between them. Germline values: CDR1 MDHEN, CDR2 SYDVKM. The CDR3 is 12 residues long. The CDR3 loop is CASMLVGAEAFF. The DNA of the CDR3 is TGTGCCAGCATGCTTGTGGGAGCTGAAGCTTTCTTT.

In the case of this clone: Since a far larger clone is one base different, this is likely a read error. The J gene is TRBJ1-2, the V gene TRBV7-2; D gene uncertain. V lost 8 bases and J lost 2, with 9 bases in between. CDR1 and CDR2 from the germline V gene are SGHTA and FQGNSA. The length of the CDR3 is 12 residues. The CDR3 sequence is CASGPGNYGYTF. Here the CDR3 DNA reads TGTGCCAGCGGCCCGGGGAACTATGGCTACACCTTC.

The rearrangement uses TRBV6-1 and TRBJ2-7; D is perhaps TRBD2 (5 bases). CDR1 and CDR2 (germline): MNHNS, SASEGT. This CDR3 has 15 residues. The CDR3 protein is CGTALASPSSYEQYF. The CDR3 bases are TGTGGCACGGCCCTAGCATCCCCGAGCTCCTACGAGCAGTACTTC.